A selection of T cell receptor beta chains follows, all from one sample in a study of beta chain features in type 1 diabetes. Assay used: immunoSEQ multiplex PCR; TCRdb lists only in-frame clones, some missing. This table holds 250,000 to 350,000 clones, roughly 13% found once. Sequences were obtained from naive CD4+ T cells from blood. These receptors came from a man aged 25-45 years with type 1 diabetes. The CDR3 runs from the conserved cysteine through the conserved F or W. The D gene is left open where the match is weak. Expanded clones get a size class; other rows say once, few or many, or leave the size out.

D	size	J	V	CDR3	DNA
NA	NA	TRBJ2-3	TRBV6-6	CACRVSTDTQYF	TGTGCCTGCCGGGTCTCCACAGATACGCAGTATTTT
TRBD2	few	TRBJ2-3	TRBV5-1	CASSLGLAGADTQYF	TGCGCCAGCAGCTTGGGACTAGCGGGAGCAGATACGCAGTATTTT
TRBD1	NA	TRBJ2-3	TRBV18	CASSPRQGASTDTQYF	TGTGCCAGCTCCCCGAGACAGGGGGCAAGCACAGATACGCAGTATTTT
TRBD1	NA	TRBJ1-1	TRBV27	CASSYTEGQKAFF	TGTGCCAGCAGTTATACGGAGGGACAGAAAGCTTTCTTT
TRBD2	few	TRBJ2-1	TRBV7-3	CASSLAGGRDEQFF	TGTGCCAGCAGCTTAGCGGGAGGAAGGGATGAGCAGTTCTTC
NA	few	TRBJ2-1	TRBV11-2	CASSSAGYEQFF	TGTGCCAGCAGCTCCGCAGGCTATGAGCAGTTCTTC
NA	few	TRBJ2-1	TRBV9	CASSVATRGDEQFF	TGTGCCAGCAGCGTAGCTACCAGGGGAGATGAGCAGTTCTTC
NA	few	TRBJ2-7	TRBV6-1	CASRRSSYEQYF	TGTGCCAGCAGGCGAAGTTCCTACGAGCAGTACTTC
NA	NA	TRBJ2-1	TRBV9	CASSVASGIYNEQFF	TGTGCCAGCAGCGTAGCCAGCGGCATCTACAATGAGCAGTTCTTC
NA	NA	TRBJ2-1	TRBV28	CASSLGVATGDNEQFF	TGTGCCAGCAGTTTAGGAGTAGCGACTGGGGACAATGAGCAGTTCTTC
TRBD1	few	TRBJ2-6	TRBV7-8	CASSLGTGPSGANVLTF	TGTGCCAGCAGCTTAGGGACAGGTCCCTCTGGGGCCAACGTCCTGACTTTC
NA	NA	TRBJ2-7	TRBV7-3	CASSPGLVYEQYF	TGTGCCAGCAGCCCAGGACTCGTCTACGAGCAGTACTTC
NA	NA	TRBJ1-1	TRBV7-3	CASSSRPGLNTEAFF	TGTGCCAGCAGCTCCCGTCCGGGGTTGAACACTGAAGCTTTCTTT
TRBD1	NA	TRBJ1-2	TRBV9	CASSVESGGDYGYTF	TGTGCCAGCAGCGTAGAATCAGGGGGCGACTATGGCTACACCTTC